The rows below give T cell receptor beta chains drawn from one sample of a study of identical twins. MiXCR, applied by TCRdb to the 5' RACE reads, yields one record per CDR3 protein. This sample yields about 470,000 distinct CDR3 sequences, of which 20% to 25% are seen a single time; about 3% belongs to the top ten. These data also formed part of another study, on T cells expressing NK-cell markers.

The sequenced sample consisted of CD4+ T cells sorted from blood. The origin of the receptors is a woman between 18 and 29 years old in good health. Both conserved end residues are trimmed from each CDR3. Some rows have no size entry. The others give once, few or many, or a class for an expanded clone.

>TRBV20-1|few|10|TRBJ1-6
SASRGESPLH
>TRBV6-5|NA|10|TRBJ2-7
ASTRTGAEQY
>TRBV6-4|few|14|TRBJ2-2
ASSPSGGTNTGELF
>TRBV6-1|few|13|TRBJ1-1
ASKAGTGVGTEAF
>TRBV7-3|many|13|TRBJ2-2
ASIRDRDGAGELF
>TRBV6-5|few|13|TRBJ2-4
ASIMGGSGKNIQY
>TRBV7-8|few|10|TRBJ1-1
ASSKTGVEAF
>TRBV20-1|NA|12|TRBJ2-5
SAWTSGRQETQY
>TRBV7-2|NA|11|TRBJ2-1
ASSRADHNEQF
>TRBV20-1|few|12|TRBJ2-1
SAPDLAGELEQF
>TRBV29-1|few|12|TRBJ2-1
SVYREVVNNEQF
>TRBV3-1|NA|16|TRBJ2-7
TSSLKSSGSSGGSEQY
>TRBV5-1|NA|14|TRBJ2-5
ASSIQTQGSQETQY
>TRBV12-3/TRBV12-4|many|11|TRBJ1-2
ASSWGQGGGYT
>TRBV15|NA|9|TRBJ2-1
ATRKGGEQF
>TRBV9|few|12|TRBJ1-1
ASSVDGMNTEAF
>TRBV9|many|14|TRBJ2-1
ASSVGAGWGGDEQF
>TRBV20-1|NA|13|TRBJ2-1
SARELLDGKDEQF
>TRBV6-1|NA|13|TRBJ1-2
ASFSGQGILWGYT
>TRBV5-1|NA|13|TRBJ2-1
ASSKGQGAVDEQF
>TRBV11-2|NA|11|TRBJ2-4
ASSRDREDIQY
>TRBV6-1|few|12|TRBJ1-5
ASSPTWGNQPQH
>TRBV5-1|NA|12|TRBJ2-1
ASSLSRDYNEQF
>TRBV7-9|many|12|TRBJ2-1
ASSLAGPINEQF
>TRBV18|NA|13|TRBJ1-2
ASSPSQGTQYGYT
>TRBV12-5|NA|12|TRBJ1-2
ASGPGTGAGGYT
>TRBV4-3|NA|14|TRBJ2-2
ASSVRLAEFAGELF
>TRBV20-1|few|12|TRBJ1-1
SARANRANTEAF
>TRBV20-1|NA|12|TRBJ2-1
SAARLAAYNEQF
>TRBV11-2|few|14|TRBJ2-1
ASSPWGTSSYNEQF
>TRBV7-6|many|11|TRBJ2-4
ASSLRDGDIQY
>TRBV7-9|NA|12|TRBJ2-5
ASSLIRTLETQY